This TCR beta chain was identified in a study of T-cell memory formation after mild COVID-19. Overall study results and limits: Shrinking CD4+ clones were chiefly CM and EM; CD8+ ones were chiefly EMRA. Clones that got smaller from day 15 to 85 had even CD4/CD8, while clones growing later tipped toward CD4+.

A remark on this clonotype: The antigen is undetermined.

With constant-segment primers, 5'RACE yielded cDNA libraries of TCR alpha and TCR beta that carried sample barcodes and UMIs. Via MiXCR, TCRdb re-called the 5' RACE reads, giving one row per CDR3 protein. The sample lists 300,000 to 400,000 distinct CDR3 sequences; approximately 27% were seen once. The CDR3 has 15 amino acids. Germline-derived CDR1 and CDR2 are SGHVS and FQNEAQ. The trim removed 5 bases at V and 4 bases at J, leaving 11 bases unmatched. What was sequenced was PBMCs or a T cell subset sorted from them (not recorded which). The TCR sequence derives from an adult woman who had mild COVID-19 (a few samples of this study predate the infection). Cell type and time point are not known. The gene calls are TRBV7-8 and TRBJ2-7, with 7 bases fitting TRBD1. CDR3 coding DNA: TGTGCCAGCAGCAGACGTACAGGGGTGATGTACGAGCAGTACTTC. Its protein product is CASSRRTGVMYEQYF.